The sequence of this T cell receptor beta chain was determined in a study of CD8+ T cells in alopecia areata. It was cDNA, reverse transcribed from extracted RNA, that served as the sequencing template. Sequencing was performed with immunoSEQ multiplex PCR; in TCRdb, only in-frame clones are kept and a portion is missing. This sample has around 80,000 clones, with 51% found just once. The CDR3 consists of 16 residues. CDR1 is SQVTM, CDR2 ANQGSEA, per germline. V lost 4 bases, J lost 0 bases, and 19 bases lay in between. Peripheral blood, together with lesional scalp punch biopsies, was collected from alopecia areata patients. Starting from PBMCs, sorting isolated CD4+ and CD8+ T cells.

Sequences were obtained from NKG2D-high CD8+ T cells sorted from blood. The chain carries TRBV29-1 and TRBJ2-7, with a possible D match to TRBD1 (6 bases). The receptor comes from a human donor with alopecia areata. Written as DNA, the CDR3 is TGCAGCGTTGGGGGGATCAGGGGCATAACCTCCTACGAGCAGTACTTC. Protein: CSVGGIRGITSYEQYF.